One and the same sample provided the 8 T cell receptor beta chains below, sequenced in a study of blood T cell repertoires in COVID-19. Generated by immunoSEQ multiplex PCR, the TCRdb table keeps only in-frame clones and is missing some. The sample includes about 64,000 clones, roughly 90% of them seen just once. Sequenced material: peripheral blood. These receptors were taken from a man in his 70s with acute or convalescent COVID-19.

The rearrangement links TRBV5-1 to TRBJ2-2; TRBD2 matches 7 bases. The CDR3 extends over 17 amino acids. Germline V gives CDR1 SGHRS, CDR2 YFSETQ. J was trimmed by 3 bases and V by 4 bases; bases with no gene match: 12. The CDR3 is CASSPRLAGADTGELFF. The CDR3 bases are TGCGCCAGCAGCCCGAGACTAGCAGGAGCAGACACCGGGGAGCTGTTTTTT.

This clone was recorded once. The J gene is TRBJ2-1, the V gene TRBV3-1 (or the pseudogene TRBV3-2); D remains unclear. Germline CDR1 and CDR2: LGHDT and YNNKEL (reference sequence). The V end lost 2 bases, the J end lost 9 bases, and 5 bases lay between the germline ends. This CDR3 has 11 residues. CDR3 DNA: TGTGCCAGCAGCCAAAGGAGTGAGCAGTTCTTC. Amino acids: CASSQRSEQFF.

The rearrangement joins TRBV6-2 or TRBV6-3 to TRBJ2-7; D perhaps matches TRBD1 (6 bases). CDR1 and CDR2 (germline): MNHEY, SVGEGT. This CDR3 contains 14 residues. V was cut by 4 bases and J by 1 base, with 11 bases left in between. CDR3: CASSSDRISYEQYF. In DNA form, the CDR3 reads TGTGCCAGCAGTTCCGACAGGATATCCTACGAGCAGTACTTC.

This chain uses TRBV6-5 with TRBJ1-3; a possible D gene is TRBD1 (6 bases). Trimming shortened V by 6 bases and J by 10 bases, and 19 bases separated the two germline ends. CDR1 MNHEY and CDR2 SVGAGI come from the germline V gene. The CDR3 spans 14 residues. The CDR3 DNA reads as TGTGCCAGCAGCCGGGACACCTTGATCGATACCATATATTTT. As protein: CASSRDTLIDTIYF.

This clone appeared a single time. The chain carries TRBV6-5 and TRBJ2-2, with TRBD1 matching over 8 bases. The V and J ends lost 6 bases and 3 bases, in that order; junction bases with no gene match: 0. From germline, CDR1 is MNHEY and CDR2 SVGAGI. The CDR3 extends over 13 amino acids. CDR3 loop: CASRTGDTGELFF. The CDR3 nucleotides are TGTGCCAGCAGGACAGGGGACACCGGGGAGCTGTTTTTT.

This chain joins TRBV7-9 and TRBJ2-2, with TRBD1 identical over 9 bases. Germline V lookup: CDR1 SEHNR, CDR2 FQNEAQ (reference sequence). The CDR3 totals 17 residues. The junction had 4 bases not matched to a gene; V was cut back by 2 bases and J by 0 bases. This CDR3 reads CASSLTGQGANTGELFF. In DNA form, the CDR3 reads TGTGCCAGCAGCTTAACGGGACAGGGAGCGAACACCGGGGAGCTGTTTTTT.

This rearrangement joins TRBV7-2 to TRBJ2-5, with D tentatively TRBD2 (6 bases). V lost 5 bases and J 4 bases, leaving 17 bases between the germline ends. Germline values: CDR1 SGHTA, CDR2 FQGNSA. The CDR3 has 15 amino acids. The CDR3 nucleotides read TGTGCCAGCAGCATAACCGGGACTGTAAGAGAGACCCAGTACTTC. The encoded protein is CASSITGTVRETQYF.

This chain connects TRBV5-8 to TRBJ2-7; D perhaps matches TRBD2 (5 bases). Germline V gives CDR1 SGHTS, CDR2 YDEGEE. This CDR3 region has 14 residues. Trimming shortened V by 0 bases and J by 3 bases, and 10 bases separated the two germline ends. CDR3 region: CASSLVALDYEQYF. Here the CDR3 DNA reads TGTGCCAGCAGCTTGGTGGCACTAGACTACGAGCAGTACTTC.